These T cell receptor beta chains were read from a single sample in a study of response to subunit inactivated influenza vaccine. TCRdb fed the RT-PCR reads into MiXCR, producing one record per CDR3 protein. This sample yields over 650,000 distinct CDR3 sequences, of which less than 20% are seen a single time; about a tenth belongs to the top ten. The material sequenced was PBMCs from blood, taken 4 to 6 days after vaccination. The receptor set was obtained from a man aged 50 to 59 who received an inactivated influenza vaccine. CDR3s include the opening cysteine and the closing phenylalanine or tryptophan. Each record gives: J gene, clone size, V gene, D gene, CDR3 DNA, CDR3 protein. A D gene is named only where the DNA matches it firmly. Where a row states a size, it is once, few, many or the class of an expanded clone; other rows omit it.

j_call: TRBJ2-1
clone_size: many
v_call: TRBV20-1
d_call: .
cdr3_nt: TGCAGTGCTAGACCCGTGGGCTCCCAGGCTTACAATGAGCAGTTCTTC
cdr3_aa: CSARPVGSQAYNEQFF

j_call: TRBJ2-7
clone_size: .
v_call: TRBV29-1
d_call: .
cdr3_nt: TGCAGCGTTGTTTGGGACGCCTACGAGCAGTACTTC
cdr3_aa: CSVVWDAYEQYF

j_call: TRBJ2-7
clone_size: few
v_call: TRBV6-5
d_call: TRBD1
cdr3_nt: TGTGCCAGCAGAACAGGGGACAACGAGCAGTACTTC
cdr3_aa: CASRTGDNEQYF

j_call: TRBJ2-7
clone_size: .
v_call: TRBV5-1
d_call: TRBD2
cdr3_nt: TGCGCCAGCAGCAGGGCGGGGGTCGCATACGAGCAGTACTTC
cdr3_aa: CASSRAGVAYEQYF

j_call: TRBJ2-1
clone_size: .
v_call: TRBV5-1
d_call: TRBD2
cdr3_nt: TGCGCCAGCGGACCCTCTAGCGGGAGGTCCTACAATGAGCAGTTCTTC
cdr3_aa: CASGPSSGRSYNEQFF

j_call: TRBJ1-5
clone_size: .
v_call: TRBV7-7
d_call: .
cdr3_nt: TGTGCTAGCAGCTCAAGAGGTTCTGATCGTGGCAATCAGCCCCAGCATTTT
cdr3_aa: CASSSRGSDRGNQPQHF

j_call: TRBJ2-2
clone_size: .
v_call: TRBV27
d_call: TRBD1
cdr3_nt: TGTGCCAGCAGTTTCGACAGGGGACAGAACACCGGGGAGCTGTTTTTT
cdr3_aa: CASSFDRGQNTGELFF

j_call: TRBJ2-7
clone_size: .
v_call: TRBV7-9
d_call: .
cdr3_nt: TGTGCCAGCAGCTCCGGACTGGGGGGCGAGCAGTACTTC
cdr3_aa: CASSSGLGGEQYF

j_call: TRBJ2-5
clone_size: .
v_call: TRBV2
d_call: .
cdr3_nt: TGTGCCAGCTTAGGCCCCCAAGAGACCCAGTACTTC
cdr3_aa: CASLGPQETQYF

j_call: TRBJ2-3
clone_size: .
v_call: TRBV2
d_call: TRBD1
cdr3_nt: TGTGCCAGCAGTCTACAGGGGGCGAGTACGCAGTATTTT
cdr3_aa: CASSLQGASTQYF

j_call: TRBJ2-1
clone_size: .
v_call: TRBV5-1
d_call: TRBD1
cdr3_nt: TGCGCCAGCATTAATAGACAGGGTCCCAACAATGAGCAGTTCTTC
cdr3_aa: CASINRQGPNNEQFF

j_call: TRBJ1-2
clone_size: .
v_call: TRBV20-1
d_call: .
cdr3_nt: TGCAGTGGGAGTCCGGGACAAAACTATGGCTACACCTTC
cdr3_aa: CSGSPGQNYGYTF

j_call: TRBJ2-5
clone_size: many
v_call: TRBV16
d_call: .
cdr3_nt: TGTGCCAGCAGCCCCTTGAGGGGGGCACAAGAGACCCAGTACTTC
cdr3_aa: CASSPLRGAQETQYF

j_call: TRBJ2-3
clone_size: .
v_call: TRBV5-1
d_call: TRBD1
cdr3_nt: TGCGCCAGCAGCCCCCGGGACAGGGACACAGATACGCAGTATTTT
cdr3_aa: CASSPRDRDTDTQYF

j_call: TRBJ2-1
clone_size: .
v_call: TRBV10-1
d_call: .
cdr3_nt: TGCGCCAGCAGTGATGGGGCCCGTCGGCAGTTCTTC
cdr3_aa: CASSDGARRQFF

j_call: TRBJ2-1
clone_size: .
v_call: TRBV20-1
d_call: TRBD2
cdr3_nt: TGCAGTGCTGCTGGACTAGCGGGCGTCTCCTACAATGAGCAGTTCTTC
cdr3_aa: CSAAGLAGVSYNEQFF

j_call: TRBJ2-7
clone_size: few
v_call: TRBV5-6
d_call: TRBD1
cdr3_nt: TGTGCCAGCAGCTTTCAAGGGACAGGCTCCTACGAGCAGTACTTC
cdr3_aa: CASSFQGTGSYEQYF

j_call: TRBJ2-1
clone_size: few
v_call: TRBV20-1
d_call: .
cdr3_nt: TGCAGTGCTAGAGAAACAGGGTTACGACAGCAGTTCTTC
cdr3_aa: CSARETGLRQQFF

j_call: TRBJ2-3
clone_size: many
v_call: TRBV12-3/TRBV12-4
d_call: .
cdr3_nt: TGTGCCAGCAGGGCCGGGACTGGCACAGATACGCAGTATTTT
cdr3_aa: CASRAGTGTDTQYF

j_call: TRBJ2-2
clone_size: few
v_call: TRBV5-1
d_call: TRBD1
cdr3_nt: TGCGCCAGCAGCTACGAACAGGGGGCGCGCTCCGGGGAGCTGTTTTTT
cdr3_aa: CASSYEQGARSGELFF

j_call: TRBJ2-3
clone_size: .
v_call: TRBV20-1
d_call: .
cdr3_nt: TGCAGTGCTCTCCGAGGCGGGTTCGCAGATACGCAGTATTTT
cdr3_aa: CSALRGGFADTQYF

j_call: TRBJ2-1
clone_size: few
v_call: TRBV3-1
d_call: TRBD2
cdr3_nt: TGTGCCAGCAGGCCCAGGGCGGGGGACAATGAGCAGTTCTTC
cdr3_aa: CASRPRAGDNEQFF

j_call: TRBJ2-1
clone_size: few
v_call: TRBV20-1
d_call: TRBD2
cdr3_nt: TGCAGTGCCCGCACCGGGCTAGCGGGAGGTAATGTCAATGAGCAGTTCTTC
cdr3_aa: CSARTGLAGGNVNEQFF

j_call: TRBJ2-3
clone_size: few
v_call: TRBV20-1
d_call: .
cdr3_nt: TGCAGTGCTATTAACCAGCGGGTTAGAAGCACAGATACGCAGTATTTT
cdr3_aa: CSAINQRVRSTDTQYF

j_call: TRBJ2-7
clone_size: .
v_call: TRBV7-2
d_call: .
cdr3_nt: TGTGCCAGCAGCTCAAAGGGGGATAGTTACGAGCAGTACTTC
cdr3_aa: CASSSKGDSYEQYF

j_call: TRBJ2-2
clone_size: .
v_call: TRBV7-2
d_call: TRBD2
cdr3_nt: TGTGCCAGCAGCTCTAGCGGGGGACGCACCGGGGAGCTGTTTTTT
cdr3_aa: CASSSSGGRTGELFF

j_call: TRBJ1-4
clone_size: .
v_call: TRBV4-1
d_call: .
cdr3_nt: TGCGCCAGCAGCCGACAAACAGGGATTAATGAAAAACTGTTTTTT
cdr3_aa: CASSRQTGINEKLFF

j_call: TRBJ2-7
clone_size: few
v_call: TRBV12-3/TRBV12-4
d_call: TRBD1
cdr3_nt: TGTGCCAGCAGGTCAACCGGGACAGGGGCTTCCGAGCAGTACTTC
cdr3_aa: CASRSTGTGASEQYF

j_call: TRBJ2-7
clone_size: .
v_call: TRBV20-1
d_call: TRBD2
cdr3_nt: TGCAGTGCTAAACGGGACTACCAGGAGCAGTACTTC
cdr3_aa: CSAKRDYQEQYF

j_call: TRBJ2-3
clone_size: .
v_call: TRBV5-1
d_call: TRBD1
cdr3_nt: TGCGCCAGCAGCTTGGACAGGGGGCCGCCGGATACGCAGTATTTT
cdr3_aa: CASSLDRGPPDTQYF

j_call: TRBJ2-5
clone_size: .
v_call: TRBV7-8
d_call: .
cdr3_nt: TGTGCCAGCAGCTTAGGGGTTCTAGGGGTCTACCAAGAGACCCAGTACTTC
cdr3_aa: CASSLGVLGVYQETQYF

j_call: TRBJ2-7
clone_size: .
v_call: TRBV29-1
d_call: .
cdr3_nt: TGCAGCGTTGTCGGGGATCTGAACGAGCAGTACTTC
cdr3_aa: CSVVGDLNEQYF

j_call: TRBJ1-1
clone_size: many
v_call: TRBV5-1
d_call: .
cdr3_nt: TGTGCCAGCAGCTTTGGGACTGAAGCTTTCTTT
cdr3_aa: CASSFGTEAFF

j_call: TRBJ2-1
clone_size: few
v_call: TRBV7-2
d_call: .
cdr3_nt: TGTGCCAGCAGCTTAGTCGGGCTAGCGAGTGAGCAGTTCTTC
cdr3_aa: CASSLVGLASEQFF

j_call: TRBJ2-7
clone_size: .
v_call: TRBV7-2
d_call: .
cdr3_nt: TGTGCCAGCAGCTTGGGGACGCCTACTTTCGAGCAATACTTC
cdr3_aa: CASSLGTPTFEQYF

j_call: TRBJ1-6
clone_size: many
v_call: TRBV6-5
d_call: .
cdr3_nt: TGTGCCAGCAGTTACTCGAGAGGCAATTCACCCCTCCACTTT
cdr3_aa: CASSYSRGNSPLHF

j_call: TRBJ2-7
clone_size: few
v_call: TRBV11-2
d_call: .
cdr3_nt: TGTGCCAGCAGCTTAGGGCTAGGGGGTACCTACGAGCAGTACTTC
cdr3_aa: CASSLGLGGTYEQYF

j_call: TRBJ1-5
clone_size: .
v_call: TRBV20-1
d_call: .
cdr3_nt: TGCAGTGCTAGGGACTCTGGATCGGCCCAGCATTTT
cdr3_aa: CSARDSGSAQHF

j_call: TRBJ2-7
clone_size: few
v_call: TRBV7-3
d_call: TRBD1
cdr3_nt: TGTGCCAGCAGTCAGGACAGGGAGGTCTACGAGCAGTACTTC
cdr3_aa: CASSQDREVYEQYF

j_call: TRBJ2-7
clone_size: many
v_call: TRBV29-1
d_call: TRBD1
cdr3_nt: TGCAGCGTTACCCCTGTCGGGACAGCCTACGAGCAGTACTTC
cdr3_aa: CSVTPVGTAYEQYF

j_call: TRBJ2-7
clone_size: few
v_call: TRBV12-3/TRBV12-4
d_call: .
cdr3_nt: TGTGCCAGCAGTTTTTCTTGGGATAAAACCTACGAGCAGTACTTC
cdr3_aa: CASSFSWDKTYEQYF

j_call: TRBJ2-3
clone_size: few
v_call: TRBV3-1
d_call: .
cdr3_nt: TGTGCCAGCAGCGACCGGGGGACCCCCACAGATACGCAGTATTTT
cdr3_aa: CASSDRGTPTDTQYF

j_call: TRBJ2-1
clone_size: .
v_call: TRBV10-3
d_call: .
cdr3_nt: TGTGCCGCAGGGCAGGGGCAATACAATGAGCAGTTCTTC
cdr3_aa: CAAGQGQYNEQFF

j_call: TRBJ2-7
clone_size: many
v_call: TRBV25-1
d_call: TRBD1
cdr3_nt: TGTGCCAGCACGGACAGGGGTTCCTACGAGCAGTACTTC
cdr3_aa: CASTDRGSYEQYF

j_call: TRBJ2-1
clone_size: .
v_call: TRBV9
d_call: .
cdr3_nt: TGTGCCAGCAGCCACCTAGAAAATGAGCAGTTCTTC
cdr3_aa: CASSHLENEQFF

j_call: TRBJ1-1
clone_size: .
v_call: TRBV3-1
d_call: .
cdr3_nt: TGTGCCAGCAGCCAATTGGCCGGGAACACTGAAGCTTTCTTT
cdr3_aa: CASSQLAGNTEAFF

j_call: TRBJ2-5
clone_size: .
v_call: TRBV20-1
d_call: .
cdr3_nt: TGCAGTGCTAGAGCGGTCAGGTTACCTACGGGGGAACGAATCCAAGAGACCCAGTACTTC
cdr3_aa: CSARAVRLPTGERIQETQYF

j_call: TRBJ2-3
clone_size: .
v_call: TRBV29-1
d_call: TRBD1
cdr3_nt: TGCAGCGTGGGGACAGCGGCGTACACAGATACGCAGTATTTT
cdr3_aa: CSVGTAAYTDTQYF

j_call: TRBJ2-1
clone_size: once
v_call: TRBV7-9
d_call: .
cdr3_nt: TGTGCCAGCAAACCACCCCTAGGACTCTCCAATGAGCAGTTCTTC
cdr3_aa: CASKPPLGLSNEQFF

j_call: TRBJ2-3
clone_size: .
v_call: TRBV4-1
d_call: TRBD2
cdr3_nt: TGCGCCAGCAGCCGAAAACCGGGACTAGCGGGAGGGGCAGATACGCAGTATTTT
cdr3_aa: CASSRKPGLAGGADTQYF

j_call: TRBJ1-2
clone_size: .
v_call: TRBV4-2
d_call: .
cdr3_nt: TGTGCCAGCAGCCAAGGGCCAGGGGATGGCTACACCTTC
cdr3_aa: CASSQGPGDGYTF

j_call: TRBJ2-7
clone_size: .
v_call: TRBV10-1
d_call: TRBD2
cdr3_nt: TGCGCCAGCAGTGAGTCGACTAGCGGGAGGCTTTCCTACGAGCAGTACTTC
cdr3_aa: CASSESTSGRLSYEQYF

j_call: TRBJ2-1
clone_size: .
v_call: TRBV29-1
d_call: .
cdr3_nt: TGCAGCGTTTTCGTACAGGGAAATGAGCAGTTCTTC
cdr3_aa: CSVFVQGNEQFF

j_call: TRBJ2-6
clone_size: .
v_call: TRBV29-1
d_call: .
cdr3_nt: TGCAGCGTTTATATCCCTGGGGCCAACGTCCTGACTTTC
cdr3_aa: CSVYIPGANVLTF

j_call: TRBJ1-1
clone_size: .
v_call: TRBV20-1
d_call: .
cdr3_nt: TGCAGTGCTAGAAAGAGAAACACTGAAGCTTTCTTT
cdr3_aa: CSARKRNTEAFF

j_call: TRBJ2-7
clone_size: few
v_call: TRBV20-1
d_call: .
cdr3_nt: TGCAGTGCTAGAGGTTATTTGGGCCACGAGCAGTACTTC
cdr3_aa: CSARGYLGHEQYF

j_call: TRBJ2-7
clone_size: .
v_call: TRBV7-8
d_call: .
cdr3_nt: TGTGCCAGCAGCTTAGGTATACGGAGCTACGAGCAGTACTTC
cdr3_aa: CASSLGIRSYEQYF

j_call: TRBJ1-2
clone_size: .
v_call: TRBV14
d_call: TRBD1
cdr3_nt: TGTGCCAGCAGCGATCCGGGACAGGGTGTGAAGTATGGCTACACCTTC
cdr3_aa: CASSDPGQGVKYGYTF

j_call: TRBJ2-5
clone_size: once
v_call: TRBV6-2/TRBV6-3
d_call: TRBD1
cdr3_nt: TGTGCCAGCAGTGGGACAGGGATCCGTGGGACCCAGTACTTC
cdr3_aa: CASSGTGIRGTQYF